This TCR beta chain is from a study of cytomegalovirus exposure and HLA in healthy donors. Primers: 60 Vbeta forward and 13 Jbeta reverse. The data were produced by immunoSEQ multiplex PCR, yet TCRdb's version contains in-frame clones alone and is incomplete. The data show roughly 70,000 clones, 75% seen once. In regard to this clone: Its antigen is not known.

Study findings and constraints: In presence/absence analyses, roughly uniform sequencing depth across donors was assumed. More than 150 TCR beta chains were listed as cytomegalovirus-associated. TCR beta sequences reportedly predicted most subjects' HLA-A and HLA-B alleles accurately.

The germline gives CDR1 SGHAT, CDR2 FQNNGV. The CDR3 loop spans 13 amino acids. The V segment lost 2 bases and the J segment 5 bases; nucleotides outside the gene matches: 3. The source material was PBMCs. The chain couples TRBV11-2 to TRBJ2-7; 7 nucleotides line up with TRBD1. The sequence was collected from a man in his 70s in good health and CMV-seronegative. CDR3 region: CASSLTGVHEQYF. CDR3 nucleotides: TGTGCCAGCAGCTTAACAGGGGTACACGAGCAGTACTTC.